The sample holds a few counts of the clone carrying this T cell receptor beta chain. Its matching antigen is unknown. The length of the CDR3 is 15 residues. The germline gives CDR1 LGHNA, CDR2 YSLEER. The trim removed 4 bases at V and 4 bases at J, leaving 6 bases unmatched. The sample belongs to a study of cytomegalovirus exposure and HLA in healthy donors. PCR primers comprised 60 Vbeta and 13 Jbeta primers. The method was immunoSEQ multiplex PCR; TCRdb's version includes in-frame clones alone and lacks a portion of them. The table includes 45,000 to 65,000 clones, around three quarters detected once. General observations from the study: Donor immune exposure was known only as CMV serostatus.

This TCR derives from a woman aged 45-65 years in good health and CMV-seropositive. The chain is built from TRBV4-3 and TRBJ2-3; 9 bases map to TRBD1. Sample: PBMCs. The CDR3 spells CASSLWTGEADTQYF. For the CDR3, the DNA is TGCGCCAGCAGCCTTTGGACAGGGGAAGCAGATACGCAGTATTTT.